The T cell receptor (beta chain) under discussion was sequenced for a study of long-term antiretroviral therapy in people with HIV. A note on this clone: Its specificity is not known.

V dropped 7 bases and J dropped 2; count of bases not matched to a gene: 11. Germline loops: CDR1 SGHTA, CDR2 FQGNSA. This CDR3 spans 16 amino acids. General study points: Every time point showed a repertoire led by clones expanded before ART.

The immunoSEQ assay was v3.0, run at survey level. Sequencing was intended to reach about 40,000-50,000 T-cell genomes per sample. Clones were read by immunoSEQ multiplex PCR, and TCRdb kept only the in-frame ones, dropping some. The data show about 32,000 clones, 95% to 98% seen once. The chain couples TRBV7-2 to TRBJ2-3, with 8 bases matching TRBD2. The specimen was unsorted PBMCs, collected 7.6 years after starting antiretroviral therapy. This sequence originates from a man aged 30 to 39 with HIV. Here the CDR3 reads CASTRGGDRDTDTQYF. DNA of the CDR3: TGTGCCAGCACCCGGGGGGGAGACCGGGACACAGATACGCAGTATTTT.